A single T cell receptor (beta chain) is shown here with its context. Its specificity is unknown. The record originates from a study of T cell repertoires in cytomegalovirus infection. The overall study: Signatures in public TCR beta sequences pointed to both CMV infection and matching HLA type.

A single record per CDR3 protein comes from TCRdb applying MiXCR to the reads. The table has roughly 250,000 distinct CDR3 sequences, 9% to 15% seen once. Study findings and constraints: The study found HLA-C-restricted CMV-specific TCR beta clonotypes dominating the ex vivo response. Adding up the frequency of public TCR beta families identified people who carried CMV plus the relevant HLA.

Sequences were obtained from PBMCs. The TCR was taken from a human donor in good health (CMV status not recorded). Some clones in this sample may be carry-over from other donors' samples.

The CDR3 sequence is CASGPSGTGGLTEAFF. The CDR3 coding sequence is TGTGCTAGTGGTCCCTCCGGGACAGGGGGCCTGACTGAAGCTTTCTTT. The chain has TRBV12-5 and TRBJ1-1; TRBD1 matches 12 bases. Germline V gene lookup returns CDR1 LGHNT and CDR2 FRNRAP. This CDR3 region has 16 residues. The J segment lost 5 bases and the V segment lost 5 bases, leaving 9 bases of the junction unmatched.